These T cell receptor beta chains were read from a single sample in a study of cytomegalovirus exposure and HLA in healthy donors. Produced via immunoSEQ multiplex PCR; TCRdb's table is partial and in-frame only. This sample has about 150,000 clones, with more than 70% found just once. The source material was PBMCs. The receptors were gathered from a human donor in good health. Both conserved end residues are part of each CDR3. The D gene is left open where the match is weak. Clone size is stated in some rows and not others, as once, few, many or a class when expanded.

TRBJ2-7	NA	11	TRBV19	NA	TGTGCCAGTAGTTCCCTAAGCGAGCAGTACTTC	CASSSLSEQYF
TRBJ2-6	NA	17	TRBV9	NA	TGTGCCAGCAGCGTGGGACTGGCCAACTCTGGGGCCAACGTCCTGACTTTC	CASSVGLANSGANVLTF
TRBJ1-1	TRBD1	14	TRBV5-1	NA	TGCGCCAGCAGCTTGGAGGGACAGGGTACTGAAGCTTTCTTT	CASSLEGQGTEAFF
TRBJ1-2	NA	15	TRBV5-1	NA	TGCGCCAGCAGCTTAAACCCAGGGATTCGCTATGGCTACACCTTC	CASSLNPGIRYGYTF
TRBJ1-2	NA	12	TRBV10-3	NA	TGTGCCATCAGTGAGGGCAGCTATGGCTACACCTTC	CAISEGSYGYTF
TRBJ2-1	NA	15	TRBV28	few	TGTGCCAGCAGTTTTTCCGGGGAGGTATCAAATGAGCAGTTCTTC	CASSFSGEVSNEQFF
TRBJ1-2	NA	13	TRBV5-1	NA	TGCGCCAGCAGCCTCGGACAGTCCAATGGCTACACCTTC	CASSLGQSNGYTF
TRBJ2-5	NA	14	TRBV19	NA	TGTGCCAGTAGTTTACAGGGCTCCTGGGAGACCCAGTACTTC	CASSLQGSWETQYF
TRBJ2-7	NA	14	TRBV27	NA	TGTGCCAGCAGTCCGCTAATTGAGCCCTACGAGCAGTACTTC	CASSPLIEPYEQYF
TRBJ2-5	NA	16	TRBV5-4	NA	TGTGCCAGCAGCTTGGGCGGGTCTAGCGAACAAGAGACCCAGTACTTC	CASSLGGSSEQETQYF
TRBJ1-2	NA	14	TRBV27	NA	TGTGCCAGCAGTTTAAACCCAGGGTACTATGGCTACACCTTC	CASSLNPGYYGYTF
TRBJ2-1	NA	15	TRBV9	NA	TGTGCCAGCAGCGTAGATAGCGGAATCTACAATGAGCAGTTCTTC	CASSVDSGIYNEQFF
TRBJ1-1	NA	15	TRBV6-5	once	TGTGCCAGCAGTTATAGTAGGGGCAAGAGCACTGAAGCTTTCTTT	CASSYSRGKSTEAFF
TRBJ1-4	NA	15	TRBV7-2	NA	TGTGCCAGCAGCTCCAAAGAAGAGGCTAATGAAAAACTGTTTTTT	CASSSKEEANEKLFF
TRBJ2-1	NA	17	TRBV7-2	once	TGTGCCAGCAGCTTAGTGGGTAGGGGGGGCCCTTACAATGAGCAGTTCTTC	CASSLVGRGGPYNEQFF
TRBJ2-7	TRBD2	15	TRBV28	NA	TGTGCCAGCAGCCGTCCCTTAGCGGGCCTCACCGAGCAGTACTTC	CASSRPLAGLTEQYF
TRBJ2-5	NA	14	TRBV30	NA	TGTGCCTGGAGTGTAAGGGGTAGGGGAGAGACCCAGTACTTC	CAWSVRGRGETQYF
TRBJ1-1	NA	13	TRBV4-1	NA	TGCGCCAGCAGCCAAGGACAGTTCACTGAAGCTTTCTTT	CASSQGQFTEAFF
TRBJ1-4	NA	16	TRBV2	NA	TGTGCCAGCAGACGACTGACTTATGCAACTAATGAAAAACTGTTTTTT	CASRRLTYATNEKLFF
TRBJ2-5	NA	14	TRBV6-1	NA	TGTGCCAGCAGTGGCCGGGACTTTCTGCTCCCCCAGTACTTC	CASSGRDFLLPQYF
TRBJ2-1	TRBD1	14	TRBV25-1	few	TGTGCCAGCAGTGGGACAGGGTGGGACAATGAGCAGTTCTTC	CASSGTGWDNEQFF
TRBJ1-1	TRBD1	15	TRBV7-9	NA	TGTGCCAGCAGCTTTACGGACAGGGGGGAGACTGAAGCTTTCTTT	CASSFTDRGETEAFF
TRBJ1-1	TRBD1	11	TRBV20-1	NA	TGCAGTGCTAGTGAGGGGGCCATTGCTTTCTTT	CSASEGAIAFF
TRBJ2-2	TRBD1	14	TRBV6-1	NA	TGTGCCAGCAGCGGTACAGGGGGCACCGGGGAGCTGTTTTTT	CASSGTGGTGELFF
TRBJ2-5	TRBD2	15	TRBV5-1	NA	TGCGCCAGCAGCCCCCAGGGAGGGAACGGAGAGACCCAGTACTTC	CASSPQGGNGETQYF
TRBJ2-7	NA	14	TRBV6-1	NA	TGTGCCACCAACCTCCACCTGAGCTCCTACGAGCAGTACTTC	CATNLHLSSYEQYF
TRBJ1-3	NA	15	TRBV5-1	NA	TGCGCCAGCAGCGACAACAGGGAATCTGGAAACACCATATATTTT	CASSDNRESGNTIYF
TRBJ2-3	TRBD1	14	TRBV6-4	few	TGTGCCAGCAGTGAGGGACAGGGCACAGATACGCAGTATTTT	CASSEGQGTDTQYF
TRBJ2-2	TRBD2	18	TRBV7-6	NA	TGTGCCAGCAGCTTAGTGGTCGGGGGGACCACAAACACCGGGGAGCTGTTTTTT	CASSLVVGGTTNTGELFF
TRBJ1-1	TRBD1	13	TRBV2	NA	TGTGCCAGCAGTAGGCAGGGGGCCCCTGAAGCTTTCTTT	CASSRQGAPEAFF
TRBJ1-3	NA	16	TRBV18	NA	TGTGCCAGCTCACCCAGGGATCCTGACTCTGGAAACACCATATATTTT	CASSPRDPDSGNTIYF
TRBJ2-2	NA	13	TRBV9	NA	TGTGCCAGCAGCTACAGGGAAACCGGGGAGCTGTTTTTT	CASSYRETGELFF
TRBJ1-1	NA	15	TRBV4-3	NA	TGCGCCAGCAGCCAAGAACTTTTAAAGAACACTGAAGCTTTCTTT	CASSQELLKNTEAFF
TRBJ1-2	NA	15	TRBV5-4	NA	TGTGCCAGCAGCTTGACTAGGGATGGGGACTATGGCTACACCTTC	CASSLTRDGDYGYTF
TRBJ1-6	TRBD1	17	TRBV25-1	NA	TGTGCCAGCAGTGATCGAAAGACAGGGAACTATAATTCACCCCTCCACTTT	CASSDRKTGNYNSPLHF
TRBJ1-1	NA	13	TRBV2	NA	TGTGCCACGGAGTTAGCCAGAATCCCCGAAGCTTTCTTT	CATELARIPEAFF
TRBJ1-6	TRBD1	16	TRBV5-1	NA	TGCGCCAGCAGCGAGGACCCGGGACAGGGAAATTCACCCCTCCACTTT	CASSEDPGQGNSPLHF
TRBJ2-1	NA	13	TRBV4-3	NA	TGCGCCAGCAGCCACACCGCCGGCAATGAGCAGTTCTTC	CASSHTAGNEQFF
TRBJ1-4	NA	17	TRBV10-3	NA	TGTGCCATCAGTGAGTCGTATTCCGGACAGTCTAATGAAAAACTGTTTTTT	CAISESYSGQSNEKLFF
TRBJ1-2	NA	16	TRBV5-4	NA	TGTGCCAGCAGCTTGTGGGCCGGGAGGACCAACTATGGCTACACCTTC	CASSLWAGRTNYGYTF
TRBJ2-4	TRBD1	16	TRBV27	once	TGTGCCAGCAGGATGACAGGGCCCCTCGGCAAAAACATTCAGTACTTC	CASRMTGPLGKNIQYF
TRBJ1-5	TRBD1	17	TRBV5-5	few	TGTGCCAGCAGCTTAACCACGACAGGGGGAGGCAATCAGCCCCAGCATTTT	CASSLTTTGGGNQPQHF
TRBJ2-1	TRBD2	15	TRBV11-3	NA	TGTGCCAGCAGCTTAGTCAGCGGGGTACAGAATGAGCAGTTCTTC	CASSLVSGVQNEQFF
TRBJ2-2	TRBD2	15	TRBV19	few	TGTGCCAGTACTCTTTCGGGAGGGCCGACCGGGGAGCTGTTTTTT	CASTLSGGPTGELFF
TRBJ2-1	NA	11	TRBV7-9	many	TGTGCCAGCAGACAGTACAATGAGCAGTTCTTC	CASRQYNEQFF
TRBJ2-7	TRBD1	15	TRBV28	once	TGTGCCAGCAGAAGAACGGGACAGAAGACCCACGAGCAGTACTTC	CASRRTGQKTHEQYF
TRBJ2-7	NA	13	TRBV6-6	NA	TGTGCCAGCAGTTACGAGGCAGCTTACGAGCAGTACTTC	CASSYEAAYEQYF
TRBJ2-5	TRBD2	17	TRBV7-9	NA	TGTGCCAGCAGCTACGTTCCGGGACTAGCGGGGTTAGAGACCCAGTACTTC	CASSYVPGLAGLETQYF
TRBJ1-3	NA	13	TRBV7-9	once	TGTGCCAGCAGCTTAGGAGCTGGAAACACCATATATTTT	CASSLGAGNTIYF
TRBJ2-7	NA	11	TRBV7-9	NA	TGTGCCAGCAGCTTTTCCAGCGAGCAGTACTTC	CASSFSSEQYF
TRBJ1-5	NA	15	TRBV6-1	NA	TGTGCCAGCAGTGAAGGGACTGTTAGCAATCAGCCCCAGCATTTT	CASSEGTVSNQPQHF
TRBJ2-2	NA	14	TRBV7-2	NA	TGTGCCAGCAGCTTAGTGTCCGGGGCCGGGGAGCTGTTTTTT	CASSLVSGAGELFF
TRBJ2-1	NA	12	TRBV7-9	few	TGTGCCAGCAAGGAATGGGACGGGGGGCAGTTCTTC	CASKEWDGGQFF
TRBJ2-1	TRBD2	15	TRBV28	NA	TGTGCCAGCAGTCCCCTAGCGGGAGTCTTCAATGAGCAGTTCTTC	CASSPLAGVFNEQFF
TRBJ2-7	TRBD1	14	TRBV6-1	few	TGTGCCAGCAGTCGGACAGGGGAGGGCTACGAGCAGTACTTC	CASSRTGEGYEQYF
TRBJ2-7	TRBD2	17	TRBV5-8	NA	TGTGCCAGCAGCGCTAGCGGGGGGGTACCCCTAACCTACGAGCAGTACTTC	CASSASGGVPLTYEQYF
TRBJ2-1	TRBD2	17	TRBV18	NA	TGTGCCAGCTCACCACCGTCATTAGCGGGCCCCGGTAATGAGCAGTTCTTC	CASSPPSLAGPGNEQFF